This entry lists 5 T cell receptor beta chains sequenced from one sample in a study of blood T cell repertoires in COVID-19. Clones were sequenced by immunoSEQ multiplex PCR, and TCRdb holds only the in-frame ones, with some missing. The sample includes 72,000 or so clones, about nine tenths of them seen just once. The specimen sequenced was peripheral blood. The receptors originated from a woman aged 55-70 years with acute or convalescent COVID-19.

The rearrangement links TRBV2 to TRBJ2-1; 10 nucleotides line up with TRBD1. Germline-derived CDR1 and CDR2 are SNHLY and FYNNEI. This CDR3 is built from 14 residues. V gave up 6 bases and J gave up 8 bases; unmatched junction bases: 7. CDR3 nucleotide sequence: TGTGCCAGCAGCCGGGACAGGGGAGGCGATGAGCAGTTCTTC. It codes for CASSRDRGGDEQFF. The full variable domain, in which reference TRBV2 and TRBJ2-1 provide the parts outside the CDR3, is EPEVTQTPSHQVTQMGQEVILRCVPISNHLYFYWYRQILGQKVEFLVSFYNNEISEKSEIFDDQFSVERPDGSNFTLKIRSTKLEDSAMYFCASSRDRGGDEQFFGPGTRLTVL.

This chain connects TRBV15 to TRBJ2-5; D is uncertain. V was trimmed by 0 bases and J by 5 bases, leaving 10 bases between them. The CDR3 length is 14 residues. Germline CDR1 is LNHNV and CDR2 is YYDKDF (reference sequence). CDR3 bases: TGTGCCACCAGCAGAGACTCCTTCGCGGAGACCCAGTACTTC. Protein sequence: CATSRDSFAETQYF. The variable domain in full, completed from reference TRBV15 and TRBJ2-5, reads DAMVIQNPRYQVTQFGKPVTLSCSQTLNHNVMYWYQQKSSQAPKLLFHYYDKDFNNEADTPDNFQSRRPNTSFCFLDIRSPGLGDTAMYLCATSRDSFAETQYFGPGTRLLVL.

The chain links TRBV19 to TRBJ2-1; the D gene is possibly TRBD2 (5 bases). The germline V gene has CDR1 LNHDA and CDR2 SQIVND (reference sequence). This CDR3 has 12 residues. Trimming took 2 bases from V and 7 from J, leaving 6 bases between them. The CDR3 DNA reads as TGTGCCAGTAGTATAACTAGAAATGAGCAGTTCTTC. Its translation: CASSITRNEQFF.

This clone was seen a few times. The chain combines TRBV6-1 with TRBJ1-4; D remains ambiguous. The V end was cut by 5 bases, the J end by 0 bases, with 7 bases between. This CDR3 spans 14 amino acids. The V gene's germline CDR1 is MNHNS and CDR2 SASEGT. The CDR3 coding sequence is TGTGCCAGCAGTTCCGGGGCAACTAATGAAAAACTGTTTTTT. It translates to CASSSGATNEKLFF.

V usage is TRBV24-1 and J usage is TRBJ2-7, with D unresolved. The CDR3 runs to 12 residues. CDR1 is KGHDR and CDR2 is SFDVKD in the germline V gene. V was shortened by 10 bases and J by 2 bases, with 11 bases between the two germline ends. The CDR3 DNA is TGTGCCACATTCCCTCCAGCCTACGAGCAGTACTTC. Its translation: CATFPPAYEQYF.